The clone carrying this TCR beta chain was found once. The data originate from a study of cytomegalovirus exposure and HLA in healthy donors. Using immunoSEQ multiplex PCR, the repertoire was profiled, and TCRdb retains in-frame clones only, with some absent. The sample yields 250,000 to 400,000 clones, approximately 91% seen once. Sequences were obtained from PBMCs. The receptor was isolated from a man younger than 45 in good health and CMV-seronegative.

The CDR3 DNA is TGTGCCAGCAGTTGGGACAGCTACAATGAGCAGTTCTTC. Protein product: CASSWDSYNEQFF. The rearrangement links TRBV6-5 to TRBJ2-1; 7 bases are a match to TRBD1. The J segment lost 3 bases and the V segment lost 4 bases, leaving 0 bases of the junction unmatched. Germline CDR1 and CDR2: MNHEY and SVGAGI. The CDR3 consists of 13 residues.